This record covers a single T cell receptor (beta chain). The antigen remains undetermined. V trimming: 4 bases; J trimming: 3 bases; junction bases outside the gene matches: 9. CDR1 SEHNR and CDR2 FQNEAQ come from the germline V gene (reference sequence). This CDR3 is built from 17 residues. The sample originates from a study of cytomegalovirus exposure and HLA in healthy donors. Study findings and constraints: Later analysis suggested links between common viral pathogens and several top significant clusters.

The PCR was carried out with 60 Vbeta primers and 13 Jbeta primers. The authors' processing: As a later analysis found, there were roughly 80 million unique TCR beta chains, of which roughly 11 million were shared. TCRdb's copy holds only in-frame clones and misses some; the assay was immunoSEQ multiplex PCR. That table furnishes V, J and clone size, whereas the DNA furnished D and trimming. The sample has around 90,000 clones; 55% to 70% are singletons. The chain recombines TRBV7-9 with TRBJ2-3; 11 bases align to TRBD2. Sequencing input: PBMCs. This TCR derives from a woman between 50 and 59 years old in good health and CMV-seropositive. CDR3 amino acids: CASSSISGLAATDTQYF. CDR3 bases: TGTGCCAGCAGCTCAATATCGGGACTAGCGGCAACAGATACGCAGTATTTT.